Below are 8 T cell receptor beta chains sequenced from a single sample in a study of identical twins. TCRdb redid the calling of the 5' RACE reads with MiXCR, one entry per CDR3 protein. The sample lists about 890,000 distinct CDR3 sequences; roughly an eighth were seen once. This same sample was also taken into another study, of yellow fever vaccine responses in identical twins.

The sample was PBMCs. All receptors come from a woman under 30 in good health.

There are a few counts of this clonotype. V and J are TRBV6-5 and TRBJ2-2; no firm D call. The V end lost 2 bases, the J end lost 6 bases, and 7 bases lay between the germline ends. The germline V gene encodes CDR1 MNHEY and CDR2 SVGAGI. This CDR3 region has 13 residues. CDR3 residues: CASSYLEAGELFF. CDR3 nucleotide sequence: TGTGCCAGCAGTTACCTAGAGGCCGGGGAGCTGTTTTTT.

The chain joins TRBV19 to TRBJ1-2; 8 bases are shared with TRBD1. The junction had 9 bases not matched to a gene; V was cut back by 7 bases and J by 2 bases. Germline-derived CDR1 and CDR2 are LNHDA and SQIVND (reference sequence). The CDR3 runs 15 residues. CDR3 nucleotide sequence: TGTGCCAGTATCCTGAGACAGGGGACGAACTATGGCTACACCTTC. Translation gives CASILRQGTNYGYTF.

V usage is TRBV18 and J usage is TRBJ1-3; D perhaps matches TRBD1 (6 bases). The V gene lost 4 bases and the J gene lost 0 bases, with 16 bases spanning the gap. Germline-derived CDR1 and CDR2 are KGHSH and LQKENI. There are 17 residues in the CDR3. CDR3 coding DNA: TGTGCCAGCTCACGCGACTGGACAGCGAGCTCTGGAAACACCATATATTTT. This translates into CASSRDWTASSGNTIYF. Combining the CDR3 with reference TRBV18 and TRBJ1-3 gives the whole variable domain NAGVMQNPRHLVRRRGQEARLRCSPMKGHSHVYWYRQLPEEGLKFMVYLQKENIIDESGMPKERFSAEFPKEGPSILRIQQVVRGDSAAYFCASSRDWTASSGNTIYFGEGSWLTVV.

This sequence joins TRBV3-1 and TRBJ2-1; the match to TRBD2 covers 11 bases. This CDR3 has 16 amino acids. Per the germline V gene, CDR1 is LGHDT and CDR2 is YNNKEL (reference sequence). V shed 6 bases, J shed 6 bases, and the junction held 10 bases outside the gene matches. CDR3 bases: TGTGCCAGCAGTCGTTTCGGGACTAGCGGTTTCAATGAGCAGTTCTTC. This codes for CASSRFGTSGFNEQFF.

The chain is built from TRBV20-1 and TRBJ2-1; no reliable D call. This CDR3 is built from 14 residues. Per the germline V gene, CDR1 is DFQATT and CDR2 is SNEGSKA (reference sequence). V lost 1 base, J lost 0 bases, and 7 bases lay in between. The CDR3 loop reads CSARGRRSYNEQFF. For the CDR3, the DNA is TGCAGTGCTAGAGGCCGACGCTCCTACAATGAGCAGTTCTTC.

There are many counts of this clonotype. The chain joins TRBV3-1 to TRBJ1-5; D is unclear. CDR3 length equals 14 residues. Trimming pared 1 base from V and 9 bases from J, leaving 13 bases between. In germline, CDR1 is LGHDT, CDR2 YNNKEL (reference sequence). In DNA form, the CDR3 reads TGTGCCAGCAGCCAAGGTTCAAATCAACCGCCCCAGCATTTT. Its translation: CASSQGSNQPPQHF.

The V and J genes are TRBV6-2 or TRBV6-3 and TRBJ1-6; D call uncertain. The CDR3 covers 14 residues. Germline CDR1 is MNHEY and CDR2 is SVGEGT. V was shortened by 7 bases and J by 0 bases, with 7 bases between the two germline ends. The CDR3 reads CASKRSSYNSPLHF. CDR3 DNA sequence: TGTGCCAGCAAAAGAAGCTCCTATAATTCACCCCTCCACTTT.

The rearrangement uses TRBV28 and TRBJ2-7; a possible D gene is TRBD1 (7 bases). The CDR3 has 13 amino acids. Trimming left V 8 bases short and J 2 bases short, with 13 bases between. CDR1 and CDR2 (germline): MDHEN, SYDVKM. The CDR3 nucleotides read TGTGCCAGCGCGGGACAGCGACCCTACGAGCAGTACTTC. The encoded protein is CASAGQRPYEQYF.